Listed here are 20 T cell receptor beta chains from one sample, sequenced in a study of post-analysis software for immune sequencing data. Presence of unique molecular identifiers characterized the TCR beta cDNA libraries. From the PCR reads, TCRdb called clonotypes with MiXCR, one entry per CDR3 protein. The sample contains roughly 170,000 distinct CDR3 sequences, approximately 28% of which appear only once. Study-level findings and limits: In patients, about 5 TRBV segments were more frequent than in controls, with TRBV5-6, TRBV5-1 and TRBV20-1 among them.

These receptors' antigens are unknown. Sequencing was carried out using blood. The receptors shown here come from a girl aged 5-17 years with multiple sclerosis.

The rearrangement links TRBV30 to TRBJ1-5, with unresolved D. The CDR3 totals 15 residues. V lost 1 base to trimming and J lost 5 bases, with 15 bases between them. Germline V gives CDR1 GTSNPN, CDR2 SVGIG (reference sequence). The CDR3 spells CAWSAETTRDQPQHF. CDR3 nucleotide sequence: TGTGCCTGGAGTGCGGAGACCACTAGAGATCAGCCCCAGCATTTT.

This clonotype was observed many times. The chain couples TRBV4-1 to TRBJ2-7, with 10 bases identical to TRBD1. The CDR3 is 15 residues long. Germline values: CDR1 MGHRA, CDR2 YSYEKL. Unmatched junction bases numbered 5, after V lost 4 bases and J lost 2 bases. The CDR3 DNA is TGCGCCAGCAGCCTTAGACAGGGGGCCCCCTACGAGCAGTACTTC. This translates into CASSLRQGAPYEQYF.

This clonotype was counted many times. The CDR3 coding sequence is TGCAGTGCCGGGGACGGGAGGGTCTACGAGCAGTACTTC. It yields the protein CSAGDGRVYEQYF. The V gene is TRBV20-1, the J gene TRBJ2-7; 8 bases are shared with TRBD2. V shed 6 bases and J 3 bases; nucleotides not matched to a gene: 7. Germline V lookup: CDR1 DFQATT, CDR2 SNEGSKA (reference sequence). CDR3 length: 13 residues.

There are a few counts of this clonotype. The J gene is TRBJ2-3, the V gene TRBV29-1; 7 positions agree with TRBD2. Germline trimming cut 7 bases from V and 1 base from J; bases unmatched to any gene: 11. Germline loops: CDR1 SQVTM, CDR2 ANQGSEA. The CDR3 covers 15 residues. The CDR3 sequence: CSAAGWGGGTDTQYF. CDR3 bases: TGCAGCGCCGCCGGATGGGGGGGTGGCACAGATACGCAGTATTTT.

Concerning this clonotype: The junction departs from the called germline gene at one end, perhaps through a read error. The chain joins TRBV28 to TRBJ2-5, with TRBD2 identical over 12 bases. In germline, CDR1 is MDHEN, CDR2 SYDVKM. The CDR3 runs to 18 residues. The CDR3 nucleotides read TGCGCCAGCGCCTTAGGGGGGCTAGCGGGAGGGAAGTCGCATGAGCAGTACTTC. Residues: CASALGGLAGGKSHEQYF.

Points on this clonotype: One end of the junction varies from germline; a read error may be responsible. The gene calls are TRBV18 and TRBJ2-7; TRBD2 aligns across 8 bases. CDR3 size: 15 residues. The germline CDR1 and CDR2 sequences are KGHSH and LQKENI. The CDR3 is CTSSPPGTRTYEQYF. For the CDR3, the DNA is TGTACCAGCTCGCCGCCCGGGACTAGGACCTACGAGCAGTACTTC.

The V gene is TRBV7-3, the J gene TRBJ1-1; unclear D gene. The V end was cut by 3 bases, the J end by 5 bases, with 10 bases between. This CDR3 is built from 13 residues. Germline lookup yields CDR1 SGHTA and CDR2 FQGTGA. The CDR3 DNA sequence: TGTGCCAGCAGCTTGACCCCACGGACTGAAGCTTTCTTT. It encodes CASSLTPRTEAFF.

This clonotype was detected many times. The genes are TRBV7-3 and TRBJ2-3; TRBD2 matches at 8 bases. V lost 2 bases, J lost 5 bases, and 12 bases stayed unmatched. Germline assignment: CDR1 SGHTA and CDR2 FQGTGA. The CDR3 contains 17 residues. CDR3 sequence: CASSLPQGTSRGDTQYF. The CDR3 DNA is TGTGCCAGCAGCTTACCCCAAGGGACTAGTAGGGGAGATACGCAGTATTTT.

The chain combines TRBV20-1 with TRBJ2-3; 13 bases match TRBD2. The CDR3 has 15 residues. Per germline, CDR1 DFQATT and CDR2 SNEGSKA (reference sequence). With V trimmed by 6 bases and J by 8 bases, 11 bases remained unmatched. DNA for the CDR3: TGCAGTGCCCAACAGACTAGCGGGGGGTCTGGTACGCAGTATTTT. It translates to CSAQQTSGGSGTQYF.

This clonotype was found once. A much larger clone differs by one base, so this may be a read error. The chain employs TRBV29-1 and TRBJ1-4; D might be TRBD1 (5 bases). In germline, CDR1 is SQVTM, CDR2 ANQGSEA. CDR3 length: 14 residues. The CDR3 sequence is CSVVGVGTNEELFF. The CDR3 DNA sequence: TGCAGCGTTGTCGGGGTAGGGACTAATGAAGAACTGTTTTTT.

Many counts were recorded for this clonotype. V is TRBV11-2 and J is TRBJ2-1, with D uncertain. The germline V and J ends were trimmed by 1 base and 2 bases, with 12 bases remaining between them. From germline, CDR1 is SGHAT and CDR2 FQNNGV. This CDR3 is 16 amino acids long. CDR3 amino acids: CASSLVARPAYNEQFF. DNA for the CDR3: TGTGCCAGCAGCTTAGTGGCGCGACCCGCCTACAATGAGCAGTTCTTC.

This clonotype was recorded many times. Written as DNA, the CDR3 is TGTGCCAGCAGCGTAGTCCTAGCGGGGGACCTCAATGAGCAGTTCTTC. Encoded protein: CASSVVLAGDLNEQFF. The gene calls are TRBV9 and TRBJ2-1, with 10 positions matching TRBD2. CDR3 length: 16 residues. The J segment lost 6 bases and the V segment lost 0 bases, leaving 6 bases of the junction unmatched. The V gene's germline CDR1 is SGDLS and CDR2 YYNGEE.

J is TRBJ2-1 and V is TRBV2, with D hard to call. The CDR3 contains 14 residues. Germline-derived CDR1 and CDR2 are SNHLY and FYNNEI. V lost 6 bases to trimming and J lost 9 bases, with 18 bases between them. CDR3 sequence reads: CASSHRRAHSEQFF. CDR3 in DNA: TGTGCCAGCAGCCACCGCCGCGCCCACAGTGAGCAGTTCTTC. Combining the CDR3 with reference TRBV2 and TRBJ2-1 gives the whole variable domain EPEVTQTPSHQVTQMGQEVILRCVPISNHLYFYWYRQILGQKVEFLVSFYNNEISEKSEIFDDQFSVERPDGSNFTLKIRSTKLEDSAMYFCASSHRRAHSEQFFGPGTRLTVL.

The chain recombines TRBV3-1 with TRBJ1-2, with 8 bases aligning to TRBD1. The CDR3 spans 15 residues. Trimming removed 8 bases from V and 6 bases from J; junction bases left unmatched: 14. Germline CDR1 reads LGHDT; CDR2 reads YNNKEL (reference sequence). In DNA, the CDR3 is TGTGCCAGCGGGACCCAGGGGGCACAAAAGGATGGCTACACCTTC. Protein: CASGTQGAQKDGYTF.

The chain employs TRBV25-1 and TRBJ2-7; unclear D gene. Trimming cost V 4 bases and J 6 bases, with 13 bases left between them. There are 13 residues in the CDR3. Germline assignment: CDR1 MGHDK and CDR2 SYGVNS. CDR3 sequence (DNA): TGTGCCAGCAGTGGGCAGGAGCAGTTCGAGCAGTACTTC. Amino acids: CASSGQEQFEQYF.

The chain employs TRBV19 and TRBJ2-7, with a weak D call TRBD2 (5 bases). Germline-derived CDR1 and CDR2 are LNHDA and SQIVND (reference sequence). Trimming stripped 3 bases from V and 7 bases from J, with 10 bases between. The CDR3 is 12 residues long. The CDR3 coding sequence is TGTGCCAGTAGTATCCTGGGAGAAGAGCAGTACTTC. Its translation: CASSILGEEQYF. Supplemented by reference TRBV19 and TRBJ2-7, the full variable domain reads DGGITQSPKYLFRKEGQNVTLSCEQNLNHDAMYWYRQDPGQGLRLIYYSQIVNDFQKGDIAEGYSVSREKKESFPLTVTSAQKNPTAFYLCASSILGEEQYFGPGTRLTVT.

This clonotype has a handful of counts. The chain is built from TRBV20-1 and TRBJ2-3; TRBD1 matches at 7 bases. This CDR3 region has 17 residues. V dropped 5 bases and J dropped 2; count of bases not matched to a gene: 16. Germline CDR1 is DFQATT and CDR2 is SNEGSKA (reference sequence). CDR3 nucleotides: TGCAGTGCTCTTCTCACCCGGACAGGACGAGTCACAGATACGCAGTATTTT. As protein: CSALLTRTGRVTDTQYF.

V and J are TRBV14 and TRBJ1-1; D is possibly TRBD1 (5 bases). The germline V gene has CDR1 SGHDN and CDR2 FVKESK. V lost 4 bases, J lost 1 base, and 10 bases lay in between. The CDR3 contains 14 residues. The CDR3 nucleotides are TGTGCCAGCAGCCCGGGGGAACAGAACACTGAAGCTTTCTTT. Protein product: CASSPGEQNTEAFF.

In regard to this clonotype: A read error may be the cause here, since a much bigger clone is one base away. The CDR3 here is CATRTGSSYEQFF. CDR3 DNA: TGTGCCACAAGGACAGGGAGCTCCTACGAGCAGTTCTTC. The rearrangement joins TRBV10-3 to TRBJ2-1; TRBD1 matches 8 bases. The CDR3 covers 13 residues. Losses at the gene ends were 10 bases for V and 10 bases for J; bases not matched to a gene: 12. The V gene's germline CDR1 is ENHRY and CDR2 SYGVKD.

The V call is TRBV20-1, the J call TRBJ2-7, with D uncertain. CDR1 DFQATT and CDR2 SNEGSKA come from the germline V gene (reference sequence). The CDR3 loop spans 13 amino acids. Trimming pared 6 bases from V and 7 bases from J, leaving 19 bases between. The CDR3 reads CSANVPTYNEQYF. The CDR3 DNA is TGCAGTGCGAATGTCCCGACCTACAATGAGCAGTACTTC.